One sample yielded the 11 T cell receptor beta chains listed below, sequenced in a study of control samples from healthy donors and cancer patients. Some clones are missing from TCRdb's copy, which holds only in-frame ones; the method was immunoSEQ multiplex PCR. This table holds approximately 60,000 clones, about 82% found once. Sequencing was carried out using blood. The receptors come from a man in his forties or fifties in good health.

V gene TRBV21-1 combines with J gene TRBJ2-2; the DNA was not compared with TRBD2, the D call given in the table. TRBV21-1 is flagged as a pseudogene. This CDR3 is built from 21 residues. CDR3 region: CASSQRVINNAGALVTGELFF. The CDR3, as DNA: TGTGCCAGCAGCCAGAGGGTAATAAATAATGCGGGGGCTCTCGTTACCGGGGAGCTGTTTTTT.

The J gene is TRBJ2-1, the V gene TRBV25-1; the D gene is possibly TRBD2 (5 bases). Deletions cut 2 bases from V and 3 bases from J, with 8 bases between. This CDR3 contains 14 residues. Germline V gives CDR1 MGHDK, CDR2 SYGVNS. CDR3 residues: CASSEPGDYNEQFF. The DNA of the CDR3 is TGTGCCAGCAGTGAACCCGGGGACTACAATGAGCAGTTCTTC. Based on the CDR3 plus reference TRBV25-1 and TRBJ2-1, the full variable domain is EADIYQTPRYLVIGTGKKITLECSQTMGHDKMYWYQQDPGMELHLIHYSYGVNSTEKGDLSSESTVSRIRTEHFPLTLESARPSHTSQYLCASSEPGDYNEQFFGPGTRLTVL.

The rearrangement joins TRBV3-1 (or the pseudogene TRBV3-2) to TRBJ1-2; the D is unclear. Germline V gene lookup returns CDR1 LGHDT and CDR2 YNNKEL (reference sequence). The CDR3 extends over 13 amino acids. Deletions cut 0 bases from V and 11 bases from J, with 13 bases between. In DNA, the CDR3 is TGTGCCAGCAGCCAAGAAAGAACCCTACGGTACACCTTC. It specifies CASSQERTLRYTF.

This rearrangement joins TRBV10-3 to TRBJ2-7, with a tentative D call TRBD2 (5 bases). V shed 3 bases and J shed 4 bases, with 22 bases lying between them. This CDR3 comprises 17 residues. Germline CDR1 is ENHRY and CDR2 is SYGVKD. CDR3 DNA sequence: TGTGCCATCAGTGACCTTAGTTGGGGAGCCAATAAATACGAGCAGTACTTC. Residues: CAISDLSWGANKYEQYF.

V and J are TRBV29-1 and TRBJ1-1; D is perhaps TRBD1 (6 bases). Germline loops: CDR1 SQVTM, CDR2 ANQGSEA. Deletions cut 8 bases from V and 6 bases from J, with 22 bases between. The CDR3 has 14 amino acids. The CDR3 here is CSIVRRTAYAEAFF. The CDR3 coding sequence is TGCAGCATAGTTAGGAGGACAGCTTACGCTGAAGCTTTCTTT.

This clone has a single count. The genes are TRBV5-5 and TRBJ2-3; 12 bases match TRBD2. Trimming at V came to 3 bases and at J to 2 bases, leaving 4 bases not matched to a gene. CDR3 size: 16 residues. Per the germline V gene, CDR1 is SGHKS and CDR2 is YYEKEE (reference sequence). DNA of the CDR3: TGTGCCAGCAGCTCCCGACTAGCGGGAGACACAGATACGCAGTATTTT. It encodes CASSSRLAGDTDTQYF.

This chain connects TRBV12-3 or TRBV12-4 to TRBJ1-2; D remains ambiguous. This CDR3 has 12 residues. The V end was cut by 7 bases, the J end by 6 bases, with 12 bases between. The DNA for the CDR3 is TGTGCCAGCACCTTGGGAGGGAATGGCTACACCTTC. It encodes CASTLGGNGYTF.

The chain employs TRBV7-2 and TRBJ2-7, with D tentatively TRBD1 (5 bases). The CDR3 covers 17 residues. Trimming took 1 base from V and 2 from J, leaving 18 bases between them. The V gene's germline CDR1 is SGHTA and CDR2 FQGNSA. This CDR3 is CASSLVRQGSPTYEQYF. CDR3 DNA: TGTGCCAGCAGCTTAGTAAGGCAGGGCTCCCCTACCTACGAGCAGTACTTC.

The chain recombines TRBV5-6 with TRBJ2-1, with D maybe TRBD1 (5 bases). The CDR3 has 15 amino acids. Per germline, CDR1 SGHDT and CDR2 YYEEEE. V was pared by 3 bases and J by 2 bases, with 12 bases between. The CDR3 is CASSSRQYPYNEQFF. The CDR3 DNA sequence: TGTGCCAGCAGCTCAAGACAGTACCCCTACAATGAGCAGTTCTTC.

The genes are TRBV19 and TRBJ2-4; 7 bases align to TRBD1. Trimming took 5 bases from V and 2 from J; bases not matched to a gene: 9. This CDR3 is built from 16 residues. CDR1 and CDR2 (germline): LNHDA, SQIVND (reference sequence). CDR3 in amino acids: CASSPRQGGTKNIQYF. In DNA, the CDR3 is TGTGCCAGTAGTCCCCGACAGGGTGGGACCAAAAACATTCAGTACTTC. Together with reference TRBV19 and TRBJ2-4, the CDR3 gives the full variable domain: DGGITQSPKYLFRKEGQNVTLSCEQNLNHDAMYWYRQDPGQGLRLIYYSQIVNDFQKGDIAEGYSVSREKKESFPLTVTSAQKNPTAFYLCASSPRQGGTKNIQYFGAGTRLSVL.

This rearrangement joins TRBV5-6 to TRBJ1-1; TRBD1 might be the D (5 bases). The V gene's germline CDR1 is SGHDT and CDR2 YYEEEE. The CDR3 spans 15 residues. Trimming pared 2 bases from V and 1 base from J, leaving 12 bases between. The CDR3 DNA reads as TGTGCCAGCAGCTTTCCTCAGGGTTCGAACACTGAAGCTTTCTTT. As protein: CASSFPQGSNTEAFF.